This T cell receptor (beta chain) was recorded in a study of blood T cell repertoires in COVID-19. Study in general: The origin of the acute and convalescent COVID-19 samples was the United States, Italy and Spain. T cells, B-cell-depleted T cells, or PBMCs supplied cDNA or gDNA.

Authors' processing steps: Estimates of nucleated cell counts were drawn from the amplification of reference gene primers. Sequencing used immunoSEQ multiplex PCR; TCRdb keeps in-frame clones, though not all of them. The DNA gave D and trimming, while V, J and clone size come from that table. Of tens of thousands of clones in the sample, about four fifths were seen once. Germline CDR1 is MDHEN and CDR2 is SYDVKM. The CDR3 consists of 15 residues. V was pared by 5 bases and J by 1 base, with 15 bases between. The sample taken for sequencing was peripheral blood. This receptor was obtained from a man at least 80 years old with COVID-19, enrolled during active disease. This chain connects TRBV28 to TRBJ2-7, with D perhaps TRBD2 (7 bases). As DNA, the CDR3 is TGTGCCAGCAGTCCCGTCGGGGGGCCGTCCTACGAGCAGTACTTC. Encoded protein: CASSPVGGPSYEQYF.